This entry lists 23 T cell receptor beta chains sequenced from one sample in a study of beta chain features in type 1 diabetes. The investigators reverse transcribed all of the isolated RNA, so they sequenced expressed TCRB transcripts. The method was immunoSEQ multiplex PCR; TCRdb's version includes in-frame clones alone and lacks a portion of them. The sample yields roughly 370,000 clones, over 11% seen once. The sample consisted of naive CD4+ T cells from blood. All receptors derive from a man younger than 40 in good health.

CDR3: CAISVKEQVGGEQFF. Written as DNA, the CDR3 is TGTGCCATCAGTGTAAAGGAACAGGTTGGAGGTGAGCAGTTCTTC. V gene TRBV10-3 combines with J gene TRBJ2-1; either TRBD1 or TRBD2 may supply D (5 bases each). The V and J ends lost 4 bases and 9 bases respectively, with 19 bases between them. CDR3 length equals 15 residues. Germline CDR1 reads ENHRY; CDR2 reads SYGVKD.

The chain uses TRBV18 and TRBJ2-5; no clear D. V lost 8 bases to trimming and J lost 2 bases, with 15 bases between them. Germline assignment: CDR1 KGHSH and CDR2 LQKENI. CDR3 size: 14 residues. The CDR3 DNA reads TGTGCCAGCACCTCGGGCCCAACTCAAGAGACCCAGTACTTC. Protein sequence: CASTSGPTQETQYF. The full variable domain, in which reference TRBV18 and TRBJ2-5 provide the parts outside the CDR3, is NAGVMQNPRHLVRRRGQEARLRCSPMKGHSHVYWYRQLPEEGLKFMVYLQKENIIDESGMPKERFSAEFPKEGPSILRIQQVVRGDSAAYFCASTSGPTQETQYFGPGTRLLVL.

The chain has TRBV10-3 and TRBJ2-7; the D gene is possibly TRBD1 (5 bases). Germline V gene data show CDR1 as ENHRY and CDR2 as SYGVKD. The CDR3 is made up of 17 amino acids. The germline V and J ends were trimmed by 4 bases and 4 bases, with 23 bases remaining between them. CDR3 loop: CAISGRADKGPTYEQYF. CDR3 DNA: TGTGCCATCAGTGGCCGGGCGGACAAGGGGCCTACTTACGAGCAGTACTTC.

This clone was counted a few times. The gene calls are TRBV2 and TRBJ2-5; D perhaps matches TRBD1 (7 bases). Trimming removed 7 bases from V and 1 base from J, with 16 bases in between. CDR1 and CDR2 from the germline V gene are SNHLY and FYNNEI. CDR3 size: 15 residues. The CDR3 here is CASTQGGGTQETQYF. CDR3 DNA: TGTGCCAGCACCCAAGGGGGCGGGACCCAAGAGACCCAGTACTTC.

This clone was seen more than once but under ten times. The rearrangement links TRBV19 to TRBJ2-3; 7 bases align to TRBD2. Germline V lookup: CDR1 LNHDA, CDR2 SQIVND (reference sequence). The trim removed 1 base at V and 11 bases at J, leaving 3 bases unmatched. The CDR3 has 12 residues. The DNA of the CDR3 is TGTGCCAGTAGTATAGGGGGACTAAAGCAGTATTTT. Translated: CASSIGGLKQYF. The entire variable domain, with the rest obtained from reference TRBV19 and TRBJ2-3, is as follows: DGGITQSPKYLFRKEGQNVTLSCEQNLNHDAMYWYRQDPGQGLRLIYYSQIVNDFQKGDIAEGYSVSREKKESFPLTVTSAQKNPTAFYLCASSIGGLKQYFGPGTRLTVL.

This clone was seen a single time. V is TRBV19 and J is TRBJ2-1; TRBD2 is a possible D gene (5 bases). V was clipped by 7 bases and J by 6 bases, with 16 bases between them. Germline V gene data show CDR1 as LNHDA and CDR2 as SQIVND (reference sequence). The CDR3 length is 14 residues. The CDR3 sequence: CASTSRAYFNEQFF. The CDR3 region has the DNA TGTGCCAGTACCTCGAGGGCCTATTTCAATGAGCAGTTCTTC.

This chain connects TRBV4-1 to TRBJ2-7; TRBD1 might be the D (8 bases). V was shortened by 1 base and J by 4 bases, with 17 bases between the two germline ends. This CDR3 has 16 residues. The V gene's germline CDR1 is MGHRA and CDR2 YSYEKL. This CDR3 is CASSQGDRGGLYEQYF. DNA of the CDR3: TGCGCCAGCAGCCAAGGCGACAGGGGAGGGCTTTACGAGCAGTACTTC.

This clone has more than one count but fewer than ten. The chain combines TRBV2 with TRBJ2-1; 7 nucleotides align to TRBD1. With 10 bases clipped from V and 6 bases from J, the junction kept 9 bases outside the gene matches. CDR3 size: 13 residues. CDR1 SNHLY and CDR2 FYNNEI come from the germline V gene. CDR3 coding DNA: TGTGCCACCAGGGGGTATAAGGGCAATGAGCAGTTCTTC. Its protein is CATRGYKGNEQFF.

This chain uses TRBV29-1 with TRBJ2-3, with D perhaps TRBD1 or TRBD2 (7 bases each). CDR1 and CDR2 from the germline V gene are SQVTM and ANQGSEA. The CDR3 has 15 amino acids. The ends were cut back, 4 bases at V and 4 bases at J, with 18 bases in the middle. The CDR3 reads CSVATAQGGADTQYF. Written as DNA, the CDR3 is TGCAGCGTTGCCACTGCCCAGGGGGGGGCAGATACGCAGTATTTT.

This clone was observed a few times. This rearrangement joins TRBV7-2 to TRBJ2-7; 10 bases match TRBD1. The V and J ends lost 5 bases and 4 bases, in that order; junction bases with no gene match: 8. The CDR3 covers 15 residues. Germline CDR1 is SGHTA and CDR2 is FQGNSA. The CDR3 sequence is CASSRGQGSVYEQYF. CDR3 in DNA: TGTGCCAGCAGCCGGGGACAGGGGTCTGTATACGAGCAGTACTTC. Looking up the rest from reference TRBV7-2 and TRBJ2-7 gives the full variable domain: GAGVSQSPSNKVTEKGKDVELRCDPISGHTALYWYRQSLGQGLEFLIYFQGNSAPDKSGLPSDRFSAERTGGSVSTLTIQRTQQEDSAVYLCASSRGQGSVYEQYFGPGTRLTVT.

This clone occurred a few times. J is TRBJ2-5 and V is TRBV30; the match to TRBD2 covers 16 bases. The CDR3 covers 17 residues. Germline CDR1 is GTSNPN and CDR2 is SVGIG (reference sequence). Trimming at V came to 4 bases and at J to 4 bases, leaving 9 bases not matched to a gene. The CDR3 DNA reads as TGTGCCTGGACCTCGGGACTAGCGGGAGGGATTATAGAGACCCAGTACTTC. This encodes CAWTSGLAGGIIETQYF.

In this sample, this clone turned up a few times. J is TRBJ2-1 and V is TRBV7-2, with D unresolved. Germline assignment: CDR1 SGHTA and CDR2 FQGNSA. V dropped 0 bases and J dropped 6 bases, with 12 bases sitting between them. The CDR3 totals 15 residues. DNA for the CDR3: TGTGCCAGCAGCTTAGCGGTACTTGTTTCCAATGAGCAGTTCTTC. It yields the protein CASSLAVLVSNEQFF.

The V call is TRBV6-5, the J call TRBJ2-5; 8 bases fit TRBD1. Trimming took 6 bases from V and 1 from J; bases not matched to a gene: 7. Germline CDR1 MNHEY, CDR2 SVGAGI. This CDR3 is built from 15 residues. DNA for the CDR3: TGTGCCAGCAGCCTTGGAACAGGGGGCCAAGAGACCCAGTACTTC. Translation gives CASSLGTGGQETQYF.

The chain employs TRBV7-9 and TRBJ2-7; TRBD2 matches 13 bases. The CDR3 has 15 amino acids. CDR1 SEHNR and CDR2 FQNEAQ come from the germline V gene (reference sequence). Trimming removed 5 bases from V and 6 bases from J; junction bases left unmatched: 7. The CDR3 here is CASSVTSGRAAEQYV. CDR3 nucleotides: TGTGCCAGCAGCGTAACTAGCGGGAGGGCAGCCGAGCAGTACGTC.

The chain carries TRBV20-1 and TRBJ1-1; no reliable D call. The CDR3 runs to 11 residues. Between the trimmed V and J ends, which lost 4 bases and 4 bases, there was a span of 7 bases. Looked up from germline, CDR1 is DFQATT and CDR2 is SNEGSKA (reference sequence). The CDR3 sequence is CSANRPTEAFF. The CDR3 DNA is TGCAGTGCTAATCGACCCACTGAAGCTTTCTTT.

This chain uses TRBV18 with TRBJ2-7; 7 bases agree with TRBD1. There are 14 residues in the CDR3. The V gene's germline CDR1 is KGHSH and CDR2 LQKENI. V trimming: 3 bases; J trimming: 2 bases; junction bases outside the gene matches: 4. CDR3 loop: CASSPGTETYEQYF. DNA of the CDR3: TGTGCCAGCTCACCTGGGACAGAGACCTACGAGCAGTACTTC.

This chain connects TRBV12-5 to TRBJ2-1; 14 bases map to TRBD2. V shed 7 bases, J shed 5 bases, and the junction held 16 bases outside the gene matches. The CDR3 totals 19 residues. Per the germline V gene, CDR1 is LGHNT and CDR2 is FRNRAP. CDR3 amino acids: CASEGTSGRPHPSNNEQFF. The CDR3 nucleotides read TGTGCTAGTGAGGGGACTAGCGGGAGACCCCATCCTAGTAACAATGAGCAGTTCTTC.

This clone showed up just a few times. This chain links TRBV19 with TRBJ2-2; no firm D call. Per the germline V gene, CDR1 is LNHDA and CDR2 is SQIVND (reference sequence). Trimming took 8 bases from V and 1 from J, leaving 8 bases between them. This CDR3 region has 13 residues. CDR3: CASGAWNTGELFF. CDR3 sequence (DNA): TGTGCCAGTGGCGCATGGAACACCGGGGAGCTGTTTTTT.

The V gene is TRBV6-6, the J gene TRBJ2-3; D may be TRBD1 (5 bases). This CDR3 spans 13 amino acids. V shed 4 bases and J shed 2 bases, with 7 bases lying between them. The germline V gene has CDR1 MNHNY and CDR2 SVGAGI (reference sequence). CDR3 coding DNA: TGTGCCAGCAGTTCAGGGTCCACAGATACGCAGTATTTT. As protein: CASSSGSTDTQYF.

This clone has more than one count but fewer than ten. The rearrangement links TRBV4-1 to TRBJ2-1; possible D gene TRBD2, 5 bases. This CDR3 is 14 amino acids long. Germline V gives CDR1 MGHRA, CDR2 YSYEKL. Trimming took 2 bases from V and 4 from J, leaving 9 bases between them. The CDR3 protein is CASSQSPGYNEQFF. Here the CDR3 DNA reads TGCGCCAGCAGCCAAAGCCCGGGATACAATGAGCAGTTCTTC.

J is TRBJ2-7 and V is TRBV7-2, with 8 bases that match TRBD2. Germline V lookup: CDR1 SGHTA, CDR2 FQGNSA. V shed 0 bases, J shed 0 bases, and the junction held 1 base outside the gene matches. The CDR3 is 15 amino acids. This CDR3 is CASSLAGTSSYEQYF. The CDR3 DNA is TGTGCCAGCAGCTTAGCCGGGACTAGCTCCTACGAGCAGTACTTC.

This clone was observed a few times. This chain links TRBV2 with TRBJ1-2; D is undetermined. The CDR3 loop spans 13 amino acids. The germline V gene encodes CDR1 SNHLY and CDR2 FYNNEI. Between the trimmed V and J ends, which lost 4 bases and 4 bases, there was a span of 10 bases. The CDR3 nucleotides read TGTGCCAGCAGTGTTACACCTCTCTATGGCTACACCTTC. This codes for CASSVTPLYGYTF.

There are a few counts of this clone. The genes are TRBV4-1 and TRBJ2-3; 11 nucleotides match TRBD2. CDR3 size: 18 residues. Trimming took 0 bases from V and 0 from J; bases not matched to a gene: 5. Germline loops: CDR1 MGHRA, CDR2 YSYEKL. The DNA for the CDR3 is TGCGCCAGCAGCCAAGATCGGGGACTAGCGGCTAGCACAGATACGCAGTATTTT. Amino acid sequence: CASSQDRGLAASTDTQYF.